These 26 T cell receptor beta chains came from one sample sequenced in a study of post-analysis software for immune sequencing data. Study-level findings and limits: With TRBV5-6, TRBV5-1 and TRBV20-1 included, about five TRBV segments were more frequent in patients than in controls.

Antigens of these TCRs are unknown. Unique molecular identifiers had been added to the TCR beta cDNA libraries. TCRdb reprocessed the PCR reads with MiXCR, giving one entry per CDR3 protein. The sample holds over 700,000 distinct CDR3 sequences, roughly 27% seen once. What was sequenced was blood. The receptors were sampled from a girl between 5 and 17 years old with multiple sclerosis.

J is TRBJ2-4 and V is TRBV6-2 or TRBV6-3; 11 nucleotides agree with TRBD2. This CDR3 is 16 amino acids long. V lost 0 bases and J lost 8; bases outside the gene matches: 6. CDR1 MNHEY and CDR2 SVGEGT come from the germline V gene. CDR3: CASSYSTSGAEDIQYF. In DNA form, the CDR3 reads TGTGCCAGCAGTTACTCGACTAGCGGGGCGGAAGACATTCAGTACTTC.

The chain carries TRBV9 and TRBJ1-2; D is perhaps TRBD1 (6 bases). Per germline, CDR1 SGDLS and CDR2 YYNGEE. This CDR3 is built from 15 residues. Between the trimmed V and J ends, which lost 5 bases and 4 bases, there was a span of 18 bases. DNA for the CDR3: TGTGCCAGCAGGCAGGGGAGTGAGACAAGCTATGGCTACACCTTC. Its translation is CASRQGSETSYGYTF.

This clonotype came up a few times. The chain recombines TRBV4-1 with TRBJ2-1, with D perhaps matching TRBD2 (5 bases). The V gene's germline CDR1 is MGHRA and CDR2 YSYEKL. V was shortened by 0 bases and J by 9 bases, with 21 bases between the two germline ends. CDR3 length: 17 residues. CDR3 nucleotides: TGCGCCAGCAGCCAAGATAAATTTGGACTGCGGCCCGGTGAGCAGTTCTTC. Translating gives CASSQDKFGLRPGEQFF.

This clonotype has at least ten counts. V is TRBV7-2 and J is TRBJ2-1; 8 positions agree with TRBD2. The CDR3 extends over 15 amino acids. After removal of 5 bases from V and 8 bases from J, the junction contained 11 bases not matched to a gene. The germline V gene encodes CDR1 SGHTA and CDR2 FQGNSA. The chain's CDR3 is CASSPGTSNRHEQFF. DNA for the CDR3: TGTGCCAGCAGCCCCGGGACTAGTAATCGCCATGAGCAGTTCTTC.

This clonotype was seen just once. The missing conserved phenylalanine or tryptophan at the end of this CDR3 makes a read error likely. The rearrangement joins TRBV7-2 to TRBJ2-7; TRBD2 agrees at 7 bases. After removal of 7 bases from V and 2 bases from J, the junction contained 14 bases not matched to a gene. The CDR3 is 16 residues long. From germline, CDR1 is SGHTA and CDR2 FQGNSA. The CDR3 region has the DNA TGTGCCAGCACCCTGACCGCGGGACTACCTACCTACGAGCAGTACTTG. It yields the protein CASTLTAGLPTYEQYL.

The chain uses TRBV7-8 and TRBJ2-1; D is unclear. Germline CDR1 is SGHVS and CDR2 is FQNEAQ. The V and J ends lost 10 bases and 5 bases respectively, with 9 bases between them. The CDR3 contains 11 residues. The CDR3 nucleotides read TGTGCCACTAGGTCCCACAATGAGCAGTTCTTC. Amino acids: CATRSHNEQFF.

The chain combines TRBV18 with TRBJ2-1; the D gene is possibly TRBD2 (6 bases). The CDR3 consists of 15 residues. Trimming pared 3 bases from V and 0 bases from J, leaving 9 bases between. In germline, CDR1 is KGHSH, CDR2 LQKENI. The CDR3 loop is CASSPEGLSYNEQFF. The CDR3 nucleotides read TGTGCCAGCTCACCCGAGGGACTCTCCTACAATGAGCAGTTCTTC.

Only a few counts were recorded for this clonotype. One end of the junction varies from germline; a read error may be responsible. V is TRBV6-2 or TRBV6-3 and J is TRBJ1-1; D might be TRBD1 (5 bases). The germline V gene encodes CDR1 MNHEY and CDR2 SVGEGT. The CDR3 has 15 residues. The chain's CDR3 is CASSYVRGRDTEAFF. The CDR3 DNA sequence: TGTGCCAGCAGTTACGTAAGGGGACGAGACACCGAAGCTTTCTTT.

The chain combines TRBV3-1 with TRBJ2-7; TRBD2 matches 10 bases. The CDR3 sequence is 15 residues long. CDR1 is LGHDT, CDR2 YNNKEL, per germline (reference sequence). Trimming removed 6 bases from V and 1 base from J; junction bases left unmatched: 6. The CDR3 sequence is CASSSRLAGSYEQYF. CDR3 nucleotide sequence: TGTGCCAGCAGTTCCCGACTAGCGGGTTCCTACGAGCAGTACTTC.

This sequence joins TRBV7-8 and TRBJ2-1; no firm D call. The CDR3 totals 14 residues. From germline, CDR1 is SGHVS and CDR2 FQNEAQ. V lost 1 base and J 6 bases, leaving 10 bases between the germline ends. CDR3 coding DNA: TGTGCCAGCAGCTTAGAGTGGAGCAGCAATGAGCAGTTCTTC. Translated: CASSLEWSSNEQFF.

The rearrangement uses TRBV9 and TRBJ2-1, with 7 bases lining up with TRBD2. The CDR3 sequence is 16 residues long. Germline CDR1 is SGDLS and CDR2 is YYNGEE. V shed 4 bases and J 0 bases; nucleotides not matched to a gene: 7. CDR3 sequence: CASSFSGGPSYNEQFF. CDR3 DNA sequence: TGTGCCAGCAGCTTCTCGGGAGGACCCTCCTACAATGAGCAGTTCTTC.

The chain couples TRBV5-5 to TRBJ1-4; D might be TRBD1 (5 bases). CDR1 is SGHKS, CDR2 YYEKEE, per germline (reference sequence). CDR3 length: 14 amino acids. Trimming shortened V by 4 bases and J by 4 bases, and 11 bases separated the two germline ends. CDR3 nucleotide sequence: TGTGCCAGCAGCCACGGACAACTTAATGAAAAACTGTTTTTT. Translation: CASSHGQLNEKLFF.

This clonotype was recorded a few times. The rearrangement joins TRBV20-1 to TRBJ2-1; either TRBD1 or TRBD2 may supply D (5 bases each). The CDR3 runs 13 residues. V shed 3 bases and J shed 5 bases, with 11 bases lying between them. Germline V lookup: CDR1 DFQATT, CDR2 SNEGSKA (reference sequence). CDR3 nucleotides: TGCAGTGCTAGGGGGGTTCTGGACAATGAGCAGTTCTTC. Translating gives CSARGVLDNEQFF.

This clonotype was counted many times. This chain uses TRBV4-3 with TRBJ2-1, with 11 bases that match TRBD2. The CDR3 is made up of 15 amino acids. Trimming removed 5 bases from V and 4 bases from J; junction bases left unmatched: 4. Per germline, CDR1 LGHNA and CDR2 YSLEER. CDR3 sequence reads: CASSSGLAVYNEQFF. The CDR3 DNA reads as TGCGCCAGCAGCTCGGGACTAGCGGTATACAATGAGCAGTTCTTC.

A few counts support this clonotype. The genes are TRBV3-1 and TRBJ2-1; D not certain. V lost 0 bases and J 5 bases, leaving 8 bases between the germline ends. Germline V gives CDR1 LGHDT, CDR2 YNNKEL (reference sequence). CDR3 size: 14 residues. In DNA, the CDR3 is TGTGCCAGCAGCCAAGAGTCAAGGGACAATGAGCAGTTCTTC. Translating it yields CASSQESRDNEQFF.

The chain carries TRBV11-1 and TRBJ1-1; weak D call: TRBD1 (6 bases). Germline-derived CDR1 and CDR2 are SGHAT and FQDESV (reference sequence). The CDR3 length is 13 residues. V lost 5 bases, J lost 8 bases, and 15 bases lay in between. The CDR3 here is CASSPSGTKEAFF. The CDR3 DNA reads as TGTGCCAGCAGCCCCTCCGGGACAAAGGAAGCTTTCTTT.

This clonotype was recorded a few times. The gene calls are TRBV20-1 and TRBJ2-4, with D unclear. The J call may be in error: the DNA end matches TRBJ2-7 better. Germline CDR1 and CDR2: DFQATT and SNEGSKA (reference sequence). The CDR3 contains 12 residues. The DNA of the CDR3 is TGCAGTGCCACCAAGGATGGGCCCGAGCAGTACTTC. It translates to CSATKDGPEQYF.

This CDR3 is CASSQAGQTYEQYF. The CDR3 region has the DNA TGTGCCAGCAGCCAAGCCGGACAGACTTACGAGCAGTACTTC. V is TRBV3-1 and J is TRBJ2-7, with a weak D call TRBD1 (6 bases). The V end lost 1 base, the J end lost 4 bases, and 11 bases lay between the germline ends. Germline V gene sequence: CDR1 LGHDT, CDR2 YNNKEL (reference sequence). This CDR3 contains 14 residues.

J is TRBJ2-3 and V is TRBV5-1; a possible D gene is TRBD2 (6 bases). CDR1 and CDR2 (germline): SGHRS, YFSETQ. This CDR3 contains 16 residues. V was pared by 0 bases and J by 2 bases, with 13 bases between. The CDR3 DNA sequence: TGCGCCAGCAGCTTGGCGCTGCGGGGCTACACAGATACGCAGTATTTT. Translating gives CASSLALRGYTDTQYF.

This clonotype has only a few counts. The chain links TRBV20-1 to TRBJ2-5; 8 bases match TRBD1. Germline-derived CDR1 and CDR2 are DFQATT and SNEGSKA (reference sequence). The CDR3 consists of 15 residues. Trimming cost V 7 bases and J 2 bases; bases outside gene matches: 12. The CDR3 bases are TGCAGTGTAAGGACAGGGCGAGGAAGACAAGAGACCCAGTACTTC. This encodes CSVRTGRGRQETQYF.

Here the CDR3 reads CASSLVRGSLDGYTF. The DNA of the CDR3 is TGTGCCAGCAGCTTGGTCAGGGGATCTTTGGATGGCTACACCTTC. This chain connects TRBV5-6 to TRBJ1-2; TRBD1 might be the D (6 bases). This CDR3 is built from 15 residues. V shed 0 bases and J shed 6 bases, with 15 bases lying between them. The germline V gene has CDR1 SGHDT and CDR2 YYEEEE.

The CDR3 sequence: CASSPQGSGNQPQHF. Written as DNA, the CDR3 is TGTGCCAGCAGCCCGCAGGGGTCTGGAAATCAGCCCCAGCATTTT. This sequence joins TRBV28 and TRBJ1-5, with D possibly TRBD1 on 6 matching bases. CDR1 and CDR2 from the germline V gene are MDHEN and SYDVKM. V was shortened by 6 bases and J by 4 bases, with 16 bases between the two germline ends. The CDR3 loop spans 15 amino acids.

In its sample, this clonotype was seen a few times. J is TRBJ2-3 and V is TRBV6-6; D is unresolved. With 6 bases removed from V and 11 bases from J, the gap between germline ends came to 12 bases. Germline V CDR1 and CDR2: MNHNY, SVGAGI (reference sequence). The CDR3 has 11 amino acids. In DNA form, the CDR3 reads TGTGCCAGCAGCCGTTCTAACAGGCAGTATTTT. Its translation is CASSRSNRQYF.

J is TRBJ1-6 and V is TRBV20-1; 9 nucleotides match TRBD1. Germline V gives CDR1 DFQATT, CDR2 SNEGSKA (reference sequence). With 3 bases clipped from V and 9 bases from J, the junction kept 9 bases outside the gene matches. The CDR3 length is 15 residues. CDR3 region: CSARQTVTGGSPLHF. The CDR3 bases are TGCAGTGCTAGGCAAACAGTGACAGGGGGTTCACCCCTCCACTTT.

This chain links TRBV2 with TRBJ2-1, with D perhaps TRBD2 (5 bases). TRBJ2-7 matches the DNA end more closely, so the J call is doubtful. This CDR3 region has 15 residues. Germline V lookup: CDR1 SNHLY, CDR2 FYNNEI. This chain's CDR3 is CASRQDSSSYNEQYF. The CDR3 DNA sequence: TGTGCCAGCAGGCAGGACTCGAGCTCCTACAATGAGCAGTACTTC.

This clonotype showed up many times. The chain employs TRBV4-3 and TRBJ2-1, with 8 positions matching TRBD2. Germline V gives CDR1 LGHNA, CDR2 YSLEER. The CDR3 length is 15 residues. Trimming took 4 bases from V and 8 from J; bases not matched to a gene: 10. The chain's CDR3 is CASSPGLGVLDEQFF. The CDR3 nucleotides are TGCGCCAGCAGCCCGGGACTAGGGGTTCTGGATGAGCAGTTCTTC.